This T cell receptor (beta chain) is drawn from a study of OX40 agonist ivuxolimab in advanced cancers. Germline assignment: CDR1 SGHAT and CDR2 FQNNGV. This CDR3 has 16 residues. V was clipped by 5 bases and J by 4 bases, with 20 bases between them. Profiling relied on immunoSEQ multiplex PCR, and the TCRdb table lists in-frame clones only, not all of them. The table has about 50,000 clones, 93% seen once. This clonotype originated in an adult with an advanced solid tumor such as melanoma, head and neck, liver or kidney cancer. The V call is TRBV11-2, the J call TRBJ2-5; TRBD2 might be the D (5 bases). The starting material was CD4+ or CD8+ T cells sorted from blood, obtained in a trial of the OX40 agonist ivuxolimab. Here the CDR3 reads CASSLYRTRDRETQYF. DNA for the CDR3: TGTGCCAGCAGCCTTTACCGGACGAGGGATAGAGAGACCCAGTACTTC.